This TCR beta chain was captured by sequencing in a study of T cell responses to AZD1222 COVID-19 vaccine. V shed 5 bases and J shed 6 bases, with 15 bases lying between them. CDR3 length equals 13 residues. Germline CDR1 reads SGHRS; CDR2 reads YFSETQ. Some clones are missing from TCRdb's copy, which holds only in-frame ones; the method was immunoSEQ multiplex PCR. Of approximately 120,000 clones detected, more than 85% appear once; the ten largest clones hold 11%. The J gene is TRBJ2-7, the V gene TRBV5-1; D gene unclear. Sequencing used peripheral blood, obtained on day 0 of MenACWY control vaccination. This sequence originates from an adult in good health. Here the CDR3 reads CASSSGSSSEQYF. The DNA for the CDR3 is TGCGCCAGCAGTTCCGGGTCCTCGTCCGAGCAGTACTTC.